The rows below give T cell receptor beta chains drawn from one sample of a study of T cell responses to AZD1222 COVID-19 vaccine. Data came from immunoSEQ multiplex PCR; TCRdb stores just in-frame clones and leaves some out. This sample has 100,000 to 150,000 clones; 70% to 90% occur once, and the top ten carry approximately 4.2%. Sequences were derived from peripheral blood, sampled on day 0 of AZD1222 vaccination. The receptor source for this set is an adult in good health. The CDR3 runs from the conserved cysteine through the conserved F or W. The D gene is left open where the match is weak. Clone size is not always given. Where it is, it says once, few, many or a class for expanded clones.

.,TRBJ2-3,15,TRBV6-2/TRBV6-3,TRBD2,CASSSFGGAEDTQYF,TGTGCCAGCAGTTCCTTCGGGGGGGCTGAAGATACGCAGTATTTT
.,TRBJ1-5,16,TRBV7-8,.,CASGASRTKMNQPQHF,TGTGCCAGCGGGGCGAGCCGCACTAAAATGAATCAGCCCCAGCATTTT
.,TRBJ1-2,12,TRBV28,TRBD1,CASSGDSYGYTF,TGTGCCAGCAGTGGGGACAGTTATGGCTACACCTTC
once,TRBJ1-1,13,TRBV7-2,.,CASSAYRDTEAFF,TGTGCCAGCAGCGCCTACAGGGACACTGAAGCTTTCTTT
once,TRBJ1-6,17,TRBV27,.,CASSQRQGGIGGSPLHF,TGTGCCAGCAGCCAGAGACAAGGGGGTATCGGGGGGTCACCCCTCCACTTT
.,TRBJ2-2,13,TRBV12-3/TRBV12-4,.,CASSFQGPGELFF,TGTGCCAGCAGTTTTCAGGGCCCCGGGGAGCTGTTTTTT
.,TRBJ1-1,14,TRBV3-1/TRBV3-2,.,CASSQDQGGTEAFF,TGTGCCAGCAGCCAAGACCAGGGAGGGACTGAAGCTTTCTTT
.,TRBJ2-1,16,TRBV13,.,CASSLGRLSSYNEQFF,TGTGCCAGCAGCTTAGGTCGGCTTAGCTCCTACAATGAGCAGTTCTTC
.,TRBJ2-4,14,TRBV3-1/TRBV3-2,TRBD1,CASSRTGAKNIQYF,TGTGCCAGCAGCCGGACAGGGGCCAAAAACATTCAGTACTTC
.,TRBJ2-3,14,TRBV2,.,CASGIETSSDTQYF,TGTGCCAGCGGGATAGAAACTTCCTCAGATACGCAGTATTTT
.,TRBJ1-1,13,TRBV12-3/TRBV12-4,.,CASSLRVNTEAFF,TGTGCCAGCAGTCTCAGGGTAAACACTGAAGCTTTCTTT
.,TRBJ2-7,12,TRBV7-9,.,CASSSETYEQYF,TGTGCCAGCAGCTCAGAGACCTACGAGCAGTACTTC
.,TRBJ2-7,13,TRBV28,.,CASSWAASYEQYF,TGTGCCAGCAGTTGGGCGGCTTCCTACGAGCAGTACTTC
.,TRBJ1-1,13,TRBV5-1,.,CASSVGDQNEAFF,TGCGCCAGCAGCGTTGGGGACCAAAATGAAGCTTTCTTT
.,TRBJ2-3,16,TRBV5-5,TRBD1,CASNQGRGRSTDTQYF,TGTGCCAGCAACCAGGGCAGGGGGAGAAGCACAGATACGCAGTATTTT
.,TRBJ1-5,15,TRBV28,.,CASNQQGNSNQPQHF,TGTGCCAGCAACCAACAGGGTAATAGCAATCAGCCCCAGCATTTT
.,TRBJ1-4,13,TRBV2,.,CASSGQTNEKLFF,TGTGCCAGCTCAGGACAGACGAATGAAAAACTGTTTTTT
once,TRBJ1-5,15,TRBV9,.,CASSVDSRYNQPQHF,TGTGCCAGCAGCGTAGATTCACGATACAATCAGCCCCAGCATTTT
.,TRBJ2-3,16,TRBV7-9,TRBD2,CASSRSRDYLTDTQYF,TGTGCCAGCAGCAGGAGCCGGGACTACCTCACAGATACGCAGTATTTT
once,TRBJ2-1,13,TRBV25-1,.,CASSSDDYNEQFF,TGTGCCAGCAGTTCCGACGACTACAATGAGCAGTTCTTC
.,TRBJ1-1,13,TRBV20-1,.,CSASRGGNTEAFF,TGCAGTGCTAGTCGCGGAGGTAACACTGAAGCTTTCTTT
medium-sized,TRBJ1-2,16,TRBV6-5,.,CASSYRPSSVNYGYTF,TGTGCCAGCAGTTATAGACCCTCTTCAGTTAACTATGGCTACACCTTC